This T cell receptor (beta chain) originates from a study of blood T cell repertoires in COVID-19. Study background: Sources were T cells, B-cell-depleted T cells, or PBMCs; the material itself was cDNA or gDNA.

CDR3 length: 13 amino acids. The germline gives CDR1 LNHDA, CDR2 SQIVND (reference sequence). This clone came up a few times. As originally analysed: Counts of nucleated cells, estimated from reference gene primer amplification, were obtained. The data were produced by immunoSEQ multiplex PCR, yet TCRdb's version contains in-frame clones alone and is incomplete. V, J and clone size were drawn from that table, and D and trimming were deduced from the DNA. The table lists around 140,000 clones, over 75% of them singletons, with around 1.9% in the top ten. This sequence joins TRBV19 and TRBJ1-6; D unclear. Sequenced material: peripheral blood. The source is a man in his 70s with acute or convalescent COVID-19. CDR3 coding DNA: TGTTACAGACCTAACTCCTATAATTCACCCCTCCACTTT. It codes for CYRPNSYNSPLHF.